The TCR beta chain described here comes from a study of low-dose radiotherapy and immunotherapy resistance in tumors. This clonotype occurred a few times. Priming of first-strand cDNA relied on TRAV- and TRBV-specific primers (covering alpha and beta chains). TCR amplification involved 20 PCR cycles with a constant-region primer and V-primer adapter. TCRdb ran MiXCR on the reads and lists one entry per CDR3 protein. The sample contains more than 70,000 distinct CDR3 sequences, around a third of which appear only once. V lost 6 bases, J lost 3 bases, and 15 bases lay in between. The CDR3 has 14 residues. From germline, CDR1 is MDHEN and CDR2 SYDVKM. Time point meaning: before trial treatment. In the RACIN dose-escalation trial, donors got nivolumab plus ipilimumab with aspirin, cyclophosphamide and radiotherapy. Eligible patients had advanced solid tumors lacking tumor-infiltrating lymphocytes.

Sequenced material: PBMCs, taken before treatment. The chain uses TRBV28 and TRBJ2-7, with TRBD2 as a possible D gene (6 bases). The receptor was isolated from a female donor with ovarian cancer. The CDR3: CASSSPGGDYEQYF. The CDR3, as DNA: TGTGCCAGCAGCTCCCCCGGGGGTGACTACGAGCAGTACTTC.